These T cell receptor beta chains were read from a single sample in a study of blood T cell repertoires in COVID-19. The data were produced by immunoSEQ multiplex PCR, yet TCRdb's version contains in-frame clones alone and is incomplete. The sample records hundreds of thousands of clones, around 86% being singletons. Sequenced sample: peripheral blood. Source of these receptors: a woman between 25 and 40 years old who had recovered from COVID-19. CDR3s include the opening cysteine and the closing phenylalanine or tryptophan. The D gene is left open where the match is weak. A clone size is listed for some rows: how often the clone was seen (once, few, many), or a class if it is expanded.

>TRBJ2-5|TRBV5-1|.|.
CASSTGTAGEETQYF
TGCGCCAGCAGCACCGGGACTGCTGGGGAAGAGACCCAGTACTTC
>TRBJ1-2|TRBV2|TRBD1|.
CASTQGAGGHYGYTF
TGTGCCAGCACCCAAGGGGCAGGGGGCCACTATGGCTACACCTTC
>TRBJ2-5|TRBV12-3/TRBV12-4|.|few
CASGEQETQYF
TGTGCCAGCGGAGAACAAGAGACCCAGTACTTC
>TRBJ2-7|TRBV6-2/TRBV6-3|.|.
CASSSTISPYEQYF
TGTGCCAGCAGTTCTACGATAAGCCCCTACGAGCAGTACTTC
>TRBJ2-3|TRBV6-5|TRBD2|.
CASTPRAGGLDTQYF
TGTGCCAGCACCCCCCGGGCGGGAGGGTTAGATACGCAGTATTTT
>TRBJ1-2|TRBV5-6|.|.
CASSQTSQGGGYTF
TGTGCCAGCAGCCAGACATCACAGGGTGGAGGCTACACCTTC
>TRBJ1-1|TRBV19|.|.
CASSVSTEAFF
TGTGCCAGTAGTGTTTCGACAGAAGCTTTCTTT
>TRBJ1-3|TRBV2|.|.
CASSPSGASGNTIYF
TGTGCCAGCTCCCCCAGTGGGGCCTCTGGAAACACCATATATTTT
>TRBJ2-5|TRBV4-2|TRBD2|.
CASSRGGGGDLETQYF
TGTGCCAGCAGCCGTGGTGGCGGGGGGGACTTAGAGACCCAGTACTTC
>TRBJ2-1|TRBV27|.|.
CASSLMQGNYNEQFF
TGTGCCAGCAGTTTAATGCAGGGTAACTACAATGAGCAGTTCTTC
>TRBJ1-2|TRBV7-2|TRBD1|.
CASSYEPGQGYDGYTF
TGTGCCAGCAGCTATGAGCCGGGACAGGGATATGATGGCTACACCTTC
>TRBJ2-2|TRBV9|.|once
CASSVAGTGELFF
TGTGCCAGCAGCGTAGCGGGAACGGGGGAGCTGTTTTTT
>TRBJ2-5|TRBV2|.|.
CASSPGETQYF
TGTGCCAGCAGTCCGGGGGAGACCCAGTACTTC
>TRBJ2-2|TRBV10-2|TRBD2|.
CASTNGLENTGELFF
TGCGCCAGCACTAACGGACTAGAAAACACCGGGGAGCTGTTTTTT
>TRBJ2-1|TRBV3-1/TRBV3-2|TRBD2|.
CASTPLAGGAREQFF
TGTGCCAGCACCCCTCTAGCGGGAGGCGCCCGTGAGCAGTTCTTC
>TRBJ2-2|TRBV6-5|TRBD1|.
CASRTGQGYTGELFF
TGTGCCAGTAGAACGGGACAGGGATACACCGGGGAGCTGTTTTTT
>TRBJ2-6|TRBV6-1|.|once
CASSESKLSGSGANVLTF
TGTGCCAGCAGTGAGTCGAAGTTAAGCGGGTCTGGGGCCAACGTCCTGACTTTC
>TRBJ2-7|TRBV18|TRBD2|.
CASSPATSGSYEQYF
TGTGCCAGCTCACCGGCCACTAGCGGGAGCTACGAGCAGTACTTC
>TRBJ2-5|TRBV9|.|few
CASSVGSYGETQYF
TGTGCCAGCAGCGTAGGTTCCTACGGAGAGACCCAGTACTTC
>TRBJ1-5|TRBV28|.|.
CASSGYNSNQPQHF
TGTGCCAGTTCGGGGTATAACAGCAATCAGCCCCAGCATTTT
>TRBJ2-7|TRBV11-3|.|.
CASSRGSDYEQYF
TGTGCCAGCAGTAGAGGGTCCGATTACGAGCAGTACTTC
>TRBJ1-2|TRBV19|.|.
CASSIGDSYYGYTF
TGTGCCAGTAGTATAGGCGACAGTTACTATGGCTACACCTTC
>TRBJ1-2|TRBV19|TRBD1|.
CASRPGTGEYGYTF
TGTGCCAGTAGGCCCGGGACAGGGGAATATGGCTACACCTTC
>TRBJ1-5|TRBV6-6|.|few
CASSYETENQPQHF
TGTGCCAGCAGTTACGAGACGGAGAATCAGCCCCAGCATTTT
>TRBJ2-5|TRBV4-1|.|.
CASSLQTSSETQYF
TGCGCCAGCAGCCTTCAAACTAGTTCGGAGACCCAGTACTTC
>TRBJ2-6|TRBV2|.|.
CASSEAKTPSGANVLTF
TGTGCCAGCAGTGAAGCAAAGACACCATCTGGGGCCAACGTCCTGACTTTC